These 31 T cell receptor beta chains share one sample of origin, sequenced in a study of beta chain features in type 1 diabetes. Reverse transcribing all isolated RNA meant expressed TCRB transcripts were sequenced. TCRdb's copy holds only in-frame clones and misses some; the assay was immunoSEQ multiplex PCR. In the table there are approximately 600,000 clones, approximately 13% of which are singletons. Study findings and constraints: The study found moderately but significantly shorter TCRB CDR3s in all four CD4+ subsets of Type 1 diabetes patients.

No antigens are known for them. Sample: naive CD4+ T cells from blood. The receptors were sampled from a man aged 25-45 years with type 1 diabetes.

This chain joins TRBV5-5 and TRBJ2-1, with a tentative D call TRBD1 (6 bases). Germline V gene lookup returns CDR1 SGHKS and CDR2 YYEKEE (reference sequence). The CDR3 length is 13 residues. The V gene lost 4 bases and the J gene lost 16 bases, with 21 bases spanning the gap. CDR3 protein: CASSPADRLRQFF. The CDR3 bases are TGTGCCAGCAGCCCTGCCGACAGGCTGAGACAATTCTTC.

A few counts support this clone. The chain links TRBV5-1 to TRBJ1-1; possibly TRBD1 for D (6 bases). V was trimmed by 5 bases and J by 4 bases, leaving 15 bases between them. Germline V CDR1 and CDR2: SGHRS, YFSETQ. The CDR3 totals 14 residues. The CDR3 loop is CASSPRQELTEAFF. CDR3 nucleotide sequence: TGCGCCAGCAGTCCCCGACAGGAACTCACTGAAGCTTTCTTT.

Remarks on this clone: Distinct nucleotide sequences in the sample also encode this CDR3. The CDR3: CASSYSYSNQPQHF. CDR3 coding DNA: TGTGCCAGCAGTTACTCTTATAGCAATCAGCCCCAGCATTTT. The chain is built from TRBV6-5 and TRBJ1-5, with D uncertain. The V end lost 0 bases, the J end lost 0 bases, and 3 bases lay between the germline ends. The CDR3 runs to 14 residues. CDR1 is MNHEY and CDR2 is SVGAGI in the germline V gene.

This clone came up a few times. The chain uses TRBV10-3 and TRBJ2-7; 7 bases fit TRBD1. Germline trimming cut 11 bases from V and 2 bases from J; bases unmatched to any gene: 6. Germline assignment: CDR1 ENHRY and CDR2 SYGVKD. The CDR3 loop spans 12 amino acids. The CDR3 reads CASRDSTYEQYF. The CDR3 DNA reads as TGTGCCTCTCGGGACAGCACCTACGAGCAGTACTTC.

This clone appeared a few times. The V gene is TRBV2, the J gene TRBJ2-3, with 9 bases matching TRBD2. The CDR3 contains 13 residues. Trimming took 11 bases from V and 1 from J; bases not matched to a gene: 4. CDR1 SNHLY and CDR2 FYNNEI come from the germline V gene. The CDR3 sequence: CASKRGGTDTQYF. The CDR3 DNA reads as TGTGCCTCGAAGCGGGGGGGCACAGATACGCAGTATTTT. The variable domain in full, completed from reference TRBV2 and TRBJ2-3, reads EPEVTQTPSHQVTQMGQEVILRCVPISNHLYFYWYRQILGQKVEFLVSFYNNEISEKSEIFDDQFSVERPDGSNFTLKIRSTKLEDSAMYFCASKRGGTDTQYFGPGTRLTVL.

The chain employs TRBV7-9 and TRBJ1-6; D gene unclear. The CDR3 is 15 amino acids. Between the trimmed V and J ends, which lost 5 bases and 5 bases, there was a span of 13 bases. The V gene's germline CDR1 is SEHNR and CDR2 FQNEAQ (reference sequence). This CDR3 reads CASSPWRENNSPLHF. CDR3 nucleotide sequence: TGTGCCAGCAGCCCTTGGAGGGAAAATAATTCACCCCTCCACTTT.

J is TRBJ2-2 and V is TRBV6-5, with 8 positions matching TRBD1. CDR1 MNHEY and CDR2 SVGAGI come from the germline V gene. After removal of 4 bases from V and 5 bases from J, the junction contained 9 bases not matched to a gene. The CDR3 extends over 16 amino acids. The CDR3 nucleotides are TGTGCCAGCAGTTTCCGACAGGGGAGGAGTACCGGGGAGCTGTTTTTT. Protein product: CASSFRQGRSTGELFF.

This clone was picked up a small number of times. The genes are TRBV14 and TRBJ1-1, with D hard to call. Trimming removed 6 bases from V and 3 bases from J, with 11 bases in between. The CDR3 spans 13 residues. From germline, CDR1 is SGHDN and CDR2 FVKESK. CDR3: CASSPDTDTEAFF. DNA for the CDR3: TGTGCCAGCAGTCCCGATACAGACACTGAAGCTTTCTTT.

This clone was seen a handful of times. The junction differs from germline at one of its ends, possibly a read error. The gene calls are TRBV7-9 and TRBJ2-5, with unresolved D. The CDR3 length is 14 residues. CDR1 is SEHNR and CDR2 is FQNEAQ in the germline V gene (reference sequence). In DNA, the CDR3 is TGCGTTTCCGCCGGCACCTCGAGGAAAGAGACCCAGTACTTC. It specifies CVSAGTSRKETQYF.

The chain carries TRBV28 and TRBJ1-4; weak D call: TRBD1 (5 bases). This CDR3 comprises 12 residues. The ends were cut back, 4 bases at V and 16 bases at J, with 16 bases in the middle. Germline V gene sequence: CDR1 MDHEN, CDR2 SYDVKM. The CDR3 protein is CASSSPGERGFF. The CDR3 DNA is TGTGCCAGCAGTTCCCCGGGGGAAAGGGGGTTTTTT.

V usage is TRBV7-2 and J usage is TRBJ2-3; unclear D gene. CDR1 and CDR2 from the germline V gene are SGHTA and FQGNSA. V was clipped by 5 bases and J by 0 bases, with 15 bases between them. The CDR3 loop spans 16 amino acids. The chain's CDR3 is CASSPRLQYSTDTQYF. DNA for the CDR3: TGTGCCAGCAGCCCCCGTCTACAATATAGCACAGATACGCAGTATTTT.

The chain is built from TRBV19 and TRBJ2-5; D perhaps matches TRBD1 (5 bases). There are 15 residues in the CDR3. The V end lost 1 base, the J end lost 2 bases, and 11 bases lay between the germline ends. Germline CDR1 reads LNHDA; CDR2 reads SQIVND (reference sequence). The CDR3 region has the DNA TGTGCCAGTAGTATAGCAGGGAATGGACAAGAGACCCAGTACTTC. Its protein product is CASSIAGNGQETQYF.

For this clone: Other DNA variants within this sample encode the same CDR3. The chain recombines TRBV7-2 with TRBJ2-5; weak D call: TRBD1 (5 bases). The germline V and J ends were trimmed by 3 bases and 4 bases, with 12 bases remaining between them. CDR1 and CDR2 (germline): SGHTA, FQGNSA. There are 14 residues in the CDR3. In nucleotides, the CDR3 is TGTGCCAGCAGCTTCCAGGGAAGTGGAGAGACCCAGTACTTC. The encoded protein is CASSFQGSGETQYF.

This rearrangement joins TRBV29-1 to TRBJ2-5; D possibly uses TRBD1 or TRBD2 (6 bases each). The CDR3 is 13 amino acids. Germline V gene sequence: CDR1 SQVTM, CDR2 ANQGSEA. The V end lost 7 bases, the J end lost 1 base, and 13 bases lay between the germline ends. CDR3 region: CSGGALLQETQYF. Here the CDR3 DNA reads TGCAGCGGGGGGGCACTACTCCAAGAGACCCAGTACTTC. Looking up the rest from reference TRBV29-1 and TRBJ2-5 gives the full variable domain: SAVISQKPSRDICQRGTSLTIQCQVDSQVTMMFWYRQQPGQSLTLIATANQGSEATYESGFVIDKFPISRPNLTFSTLTVSNMSPEDSSIYLCSGGALLQETQYFGPGTRLLVL.

This clone was counted only a few times. V usage is TRBV30 and J usage is TRBJ2-5, with D possibly matching TRBD2 (6 bases). This CDR3 is built from 16 residues. V lost 0 bases and J lost 5, with 19 bases in between. Germline values: CDR1 GTSNPN, CDR2 SVGIG (reference sequence). CDR3 region: CAWSVLGTPGVETQYF. The CDR3 region has the DNA TGTGCCTGGAGTGTACTAGGGACTCCGGGCGTGGAGACCCAGTACTTC.

This clone was picked up a small number of times. J is TRBJ2-5 and V is TRBV30; TRBD1 might be the D (6 bases). CDR3 length: 13 residues. Deletions cut 2 bases from V and 7 bases from J, with 14 bases between. Germline loops: CDR1 GTSNPN, CDR2 SVGIG (reference sequence). CDR3 nucleotide sequence: TGTGCCTGGAGTTCAACGATAGGGGGGACCCAGTACTTC. Amino acids: CAWSSTIGGTQYF.

This clone was observed a handful of times. This sequence joins TRBV10-3 and TRBJ2-7; 8 bases are a match to TRBD1. The CDR3 has 14 residues. Germline CDR1 and CDR2: ENHRY and SYGVKD. The V gene end was trimmed by 2 bases and the J gene end by 4 bases; junction bases not matched to a gene: 4. CDR3 amino acids: CAISEGDRGYEQYF. The CDR3 DNA reads as TGTGCCATCAGTGAGGGCGACAGGGGTTACGAGCAGTACTTC.

V and J are TRBV6-6 and TRBJ2-5; TRBD2 aligns across 8 bases. This CDR3 contains 14 residues. The germline gives CDR1 MNHNY, CDR2 SVGAGI (reference sequence). Trimming took 9 bases from V and 2 from J; bases not matched to a gene: 8. The CDR3 spells CASDIAGYQETQYF. For the CDR3, the DNA is TGTGCCAGTGATATAGCGGGGTATCAAGAGACCCAGTACTTC.

The rearrangement links TRBV29-1 to TRBJ2-7, with 10 positions matching TRBD1. Germline V CDR1 and CDR2: SQVTM, ANQGSEA. V shed 5 bases and J 0 bases; nucleotides not matched to a gene: 7. The CDR3 is made up of 15 amino acids. CDR3 region: CSVRPGQGHSYEQYF. The DNA of the CDR3 is TGCAGCGTTCGCCCGGGACAGGGGCACTCCTACGAGCAGTACTTC.

This clone occurred a few times. The rearrangement joins TRBV7-9 to TRBJ1-1; D is uncertain. The CDR3 has 13 amino acids. V was trimmed by 1 base and J by 11 bases, leaving 14 bases between them. Germline-derived CDR1 and CDR2 are SEHNR and FQNEAQ (reference sequence). The CDR3 sequence is CASSLGQPFSAFF. The CDR3 nucleotides read TGTGCCAGCAGCTTAGGCCAGCCCTTTAGCGCTTTCTTT.

The V gene is TRBV20-1, the J gene TRBJ1-2, with no clear D. The germline V gene encodes CDR1 DFQATT and CDR2 SNEGSKA (reference sequence). This CDR3 region has 10 residues. CDR3 residues: CGGVDYGYTF. In nucleotides, the CDR3 is TGCGGCGGGGTTGACTATGGCTACACCTTC.

This chain joins TRBV11-3 and TRBJ1-1; D unclear. Germline assignment: CDR1 SGHNT and CDR2 YENEEA. CDR3 length: 12 residues. V was trimmed by 5 bases and J by 6 bases, leaving 10 bases between them. CDR3 in amino acids: CASSPYTSEAFF. The CDR3 DNA reads TGTGCCAGCAGCCCATATACCTCTGAAGCTTTCTTT.

This clone was detected only a few times. J is TRBJ2-7 and V is TRBV11-3; D may correspond to TRBD1 or TRBD2 (5 bases each). The germline V and J ends were trimmed by 1 base and 2 bases, with 9 bases remaining between them. The germline CDR1 and CDR2 sequences are SGHNT and YENEEA. The CDR3 length is 14 residues. CDR3 protein: CASSLGGDPYEQYF. The DNA for the CDR3 is TGTGCCAGCAGCTTAGGAGGGGACCCCTACGAGCAGTACTTC.

On this clone itself: At the DNA level, this CDR3 is encoded by other sequences in the same sample as well. The chain recombines TRBV7-7 with TRBJ2-3; 10 nucleotides line up with TRBD2. The germline V gene encodes CDR1 SSHAT and CDR2 FNYEAQ (reference sequence). The CDR3 is 15 residues long. V lost 5 bases, J lost 1 base, and 3 bases stayed unmatched. The CDR3 region has the DNA TGTGCCAGCAGCCTCGGACTAGCGGGCACAGATACGCAGTATTTT. Protein sequence: CASSLGLAGTDTQYF.

The chain has TRBV5-8 and TRBJ1-6, with D uncertain. V was cut by 4 bases and J by 8 bases, with 4 bases left in between. The germline CDR1 and CDR2 sequences are SGHTS and YDEGEE. The CDR3 spans 11 residues. CDR3 in DNA: TGTGCCAGCAGCCTATATTCACCCCTCCACTTT. Its protein is CASSLYSPLHF.

This chain connects TRBV29-1 to TRBJ2-7; D unclear. This CDR3 spans 11 amino acids. The V end lost 6 bases, the J end lost 0 bases, and 6 bases lay between the germline ends. Germline V gene sequence: CDR1 SQVTM, CDR2 ANQGSEA. The CDR3 here is CSVVNSYEQYF. The CDR3 coding sequence is TGCAGCGTCGTCAACTCCTACGAGCAGTACTTC.

This chain links TRBV6-5 with TRBJ1-6; D unresolved. V was cut by 8 bases and J by 8 bases, with 16 bases left in between. Germline loops: CDR1 MNHEY, CDR2 SVGAGI. This CDR3 has 14 residues. CDR3 sequence reads: CASALGVPDSPLHF. CDR3 DNA sequence: TGTGCCAGCGCGTTGGGCGTACCCGATTCACCCCTCCACTTT.

Only a few counts were recorded for this clone. The CDR3 loop is CASSYSSSRNNEKLFF. The CDR3, as DNA: TGTGCCAGCAGTTACTCTTCTTCCAGGAATAATGAAAAACTGTTTTTT. V is TRBV6-5 and J is TRBJ1-4; D ambiguous. The V and J ends lost 0 bases and 4 bases respectively, with 12 bases between them. The CDR3 contains 16 residues. The V gene's germline CDR1 is MNHEY and CDR2 SVGAGI.

The chain is built from TRBV10-3 and TRBJ2-4, with D possibly TRBD2 on 5 matching bases. Trimming left V 2 bases short and J 0 bases short, with 5 bases between. CDR1 and CDR2 from the germline V gene are ENHRY and SYGVKD. There are 14 residues in the CDR3. Here the CDR3 DNA reads TGTGCCATCAGTGAGGGACTAGCCAAAAACATTCAGTACTTC. It codes for CAISEGLAKNIQYF.

The rearrangement links TRBV5-1 to TRBJ1-1; possible D gene TRBD1, 6 bases. Germline CDR1 reads SGHRS; CDR2 reads YFSETQ. There are 15 residues in the CDR3. The V end was cut by 0 bases, the J end by 7 bases, with 16 bases between. The CDR3 region has the DNA TGCGCCAGCAGCTTGGATCCGGGGGCAGAATTTGAAGCTTTCTTT. It codes for CASSLDPGAEFEAFF.

The rearrangement links TRBV28 to TRBJ2-6; TRBD1 is a possible D gene (6 bases). The CDR3 sequence is 18 residues long. V was pared by 4 bases and J by 0 bases, with 16 bases between. In germline, CDR1 is MDHEN, CDR2 SYDVKM. CDR3 amino acids: CASSSRKGQLSGANVLTF. CDR3 sequence (DNA): TGTGCCAGCAGTTCGAGAAAAGGACAGCTCTCTGGGGCCAACGTCCTGACTTTC.